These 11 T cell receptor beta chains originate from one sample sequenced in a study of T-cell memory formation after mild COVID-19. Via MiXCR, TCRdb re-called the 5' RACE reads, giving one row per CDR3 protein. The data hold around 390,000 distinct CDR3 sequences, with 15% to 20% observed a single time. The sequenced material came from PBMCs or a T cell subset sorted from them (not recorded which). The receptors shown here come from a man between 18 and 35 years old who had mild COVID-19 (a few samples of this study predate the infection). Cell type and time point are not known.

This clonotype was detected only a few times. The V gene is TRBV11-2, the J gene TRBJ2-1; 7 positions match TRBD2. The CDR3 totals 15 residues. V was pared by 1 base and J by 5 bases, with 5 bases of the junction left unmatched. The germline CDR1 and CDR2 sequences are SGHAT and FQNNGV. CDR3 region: CASSLVTSRDNEQFF. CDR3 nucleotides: TGTGCCAGCAGCTTAGTGACTAGCAGAGACAATGAGCAGTTCTTC.

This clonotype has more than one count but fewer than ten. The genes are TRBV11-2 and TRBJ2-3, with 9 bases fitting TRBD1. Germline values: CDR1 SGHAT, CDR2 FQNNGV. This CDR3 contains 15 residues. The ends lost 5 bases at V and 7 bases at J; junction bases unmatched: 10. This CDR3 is CASSAMGQGNNTQYF. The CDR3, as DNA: TGTGCCAGCAGCGCGATGGGACAGGGTAATAATACGCAGTATTTT.

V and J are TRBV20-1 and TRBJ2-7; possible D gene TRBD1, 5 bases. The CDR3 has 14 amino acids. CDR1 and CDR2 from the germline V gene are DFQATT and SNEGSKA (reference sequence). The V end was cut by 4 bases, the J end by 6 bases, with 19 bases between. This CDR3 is CSATPGSSHFEQYF. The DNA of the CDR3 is TGCAGTGCTACCCCAGGGTCAAGCCACTTCGAGCAGTACTTC.

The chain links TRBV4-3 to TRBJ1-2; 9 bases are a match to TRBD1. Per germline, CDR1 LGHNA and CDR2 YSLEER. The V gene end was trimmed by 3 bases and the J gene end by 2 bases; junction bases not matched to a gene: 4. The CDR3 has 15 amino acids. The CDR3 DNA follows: TGCGCCAGCAGCCATGACGGGACAGGGAACTATGGCTACACCTTC. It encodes CASSHDGTGNYGYTF.

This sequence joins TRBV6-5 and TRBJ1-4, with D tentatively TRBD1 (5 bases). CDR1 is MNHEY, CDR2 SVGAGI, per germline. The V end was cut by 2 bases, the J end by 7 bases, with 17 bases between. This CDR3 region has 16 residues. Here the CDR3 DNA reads TGTGCCAGCAGTTACAGAGACAGTCCCAGAGGTGAAAAACTGTTTTTT. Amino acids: CASSYRDSPRGEKLFF.

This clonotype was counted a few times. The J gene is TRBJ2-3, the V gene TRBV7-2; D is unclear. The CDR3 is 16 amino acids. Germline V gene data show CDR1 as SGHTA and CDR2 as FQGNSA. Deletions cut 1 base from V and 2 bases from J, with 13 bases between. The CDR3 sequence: CASSLVGAGNTDTQYF. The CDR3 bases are TGTGCCAGCAGCTTAGTCGGCGCAGGAAACACAGATACGCAGTATTTT.

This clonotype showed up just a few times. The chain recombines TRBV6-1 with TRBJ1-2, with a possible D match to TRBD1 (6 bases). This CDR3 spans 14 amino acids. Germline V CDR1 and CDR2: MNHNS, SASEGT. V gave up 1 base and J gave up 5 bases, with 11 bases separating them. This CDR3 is CASSEVTGFYGYTF. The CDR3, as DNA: TGTGCCAGCAGTGAAGTGACAGGTTTTTATGGCTACACCTTC.

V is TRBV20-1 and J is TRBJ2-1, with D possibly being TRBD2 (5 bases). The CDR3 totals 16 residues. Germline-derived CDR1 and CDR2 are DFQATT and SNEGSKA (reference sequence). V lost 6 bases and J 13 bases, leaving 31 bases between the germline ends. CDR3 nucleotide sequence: TGCAGTGCACGCGTCGGCGTAGCGAGGAGGTACAATGCCCAGTTCTTC. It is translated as CSARVGVARRYNAQFF.

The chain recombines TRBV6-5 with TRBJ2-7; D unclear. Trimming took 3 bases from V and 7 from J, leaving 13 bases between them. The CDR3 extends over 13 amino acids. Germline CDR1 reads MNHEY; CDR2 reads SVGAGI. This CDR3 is CASSYSDLVEQYF. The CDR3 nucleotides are TGTGCCAGCAGTTATTCCGACTTGGTTGAGCAGTACTTC.

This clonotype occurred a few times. DNA of the CDR3: TGTGCCAGCAGAGCCGGGACAGATAATTCACCCCTCCACTTT. It is translated as CASRAGTDNSPLHF. This rearrangement joins TRBV2 to TRBJ1-6, with 7 bases identical to TRBD1. Germline lookup yields CDR1 SNHLY and CDR2 FYNNEI. With 6 bases clipped from V and 5 bases from J, the junction kept 4 bases outside the gene matches. This CDR3 comprises 14 residues.

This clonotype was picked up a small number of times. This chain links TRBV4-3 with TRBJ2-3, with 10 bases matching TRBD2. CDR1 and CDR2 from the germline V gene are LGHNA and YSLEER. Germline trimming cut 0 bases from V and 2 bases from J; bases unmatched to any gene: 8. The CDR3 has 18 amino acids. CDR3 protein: CASSQELAGGTDTDTQYF. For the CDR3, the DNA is TGCGCCAGCAGCCAAGAGTTAGCGGGGGGCACCGACACAGATACGCAGTATTTT.